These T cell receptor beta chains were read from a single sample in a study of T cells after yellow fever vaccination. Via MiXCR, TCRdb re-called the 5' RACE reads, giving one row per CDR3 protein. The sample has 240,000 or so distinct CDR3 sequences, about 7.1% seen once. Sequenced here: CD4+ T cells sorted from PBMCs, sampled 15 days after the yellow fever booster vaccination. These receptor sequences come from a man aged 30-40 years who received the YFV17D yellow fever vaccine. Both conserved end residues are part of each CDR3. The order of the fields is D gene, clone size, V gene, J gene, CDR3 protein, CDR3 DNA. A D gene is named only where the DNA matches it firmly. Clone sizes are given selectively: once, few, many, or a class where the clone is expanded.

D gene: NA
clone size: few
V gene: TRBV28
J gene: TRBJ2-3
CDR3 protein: CASSPVGTAPDTQYF
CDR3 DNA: TGTGCCAGCAGTCCCGTTGGAACCGCACCGGATACGCAGTATTTT

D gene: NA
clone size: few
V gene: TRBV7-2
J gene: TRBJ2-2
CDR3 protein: CASSLARASQAGELFF
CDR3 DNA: TGTGCCAGCAGCTTAGCGAGGGCTAGCCAGGCCGGGGAGCTGTTTTTT

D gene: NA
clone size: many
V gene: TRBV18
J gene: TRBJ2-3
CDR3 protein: CASSPRASGTDTQYF
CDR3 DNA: TGTGCCAGCTCACCACGGGCTAGCGGCACAGATACGCAGTATTTT

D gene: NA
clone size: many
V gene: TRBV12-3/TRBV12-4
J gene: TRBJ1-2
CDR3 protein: CASRTTDSSGYTF
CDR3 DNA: TGTGCCAGCAGAACCACCGACAGTTCTGGCTACACCTTC

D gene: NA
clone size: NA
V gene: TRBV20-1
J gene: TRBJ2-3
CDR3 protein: CSASTDTQYF
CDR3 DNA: TGCAGTGCCAGCACAGATACGCAGTATTTT

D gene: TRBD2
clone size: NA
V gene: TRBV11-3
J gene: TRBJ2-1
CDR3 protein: CVSSPSAGAGNEQFF
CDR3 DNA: TGTGTCAGCAGCCCATCAGCGGGAGCAGGGAATGAGCAGTTCTTC

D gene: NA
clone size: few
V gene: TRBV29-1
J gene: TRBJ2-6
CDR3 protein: CSVVLISGANVLTF
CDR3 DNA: TGCAGCGTTGTGCTGATCTCTGGGGCCAACGTCCTGACTTTC

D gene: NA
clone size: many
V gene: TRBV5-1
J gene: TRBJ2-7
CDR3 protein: CASSFSTGKAYEQYF
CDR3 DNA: TGCGCCAGCAGCTTTAGTACAGGGAAAGCCTACGAGCAGTACTTC

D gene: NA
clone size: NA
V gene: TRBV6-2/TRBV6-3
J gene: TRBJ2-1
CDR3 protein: CASSGLDLGRGEQFF
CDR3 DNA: TGTGCCAGCAGTGGGCTAGATCTGGGGAGAGGCGAGCAGTTCTTC

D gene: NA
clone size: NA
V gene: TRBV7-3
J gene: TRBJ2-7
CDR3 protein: CASSPGAGSYEQYF
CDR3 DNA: TGTGCCAGCAGCCCGGGGGCGGGGTCCTACGAGCAGTACTTC

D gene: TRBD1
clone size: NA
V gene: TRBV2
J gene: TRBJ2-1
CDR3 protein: CASNRDRASYNEQFF
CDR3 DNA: TGTGCCAGCAATAGGGACAGGGCGTCCTACAATGAGCAGTTCTTC

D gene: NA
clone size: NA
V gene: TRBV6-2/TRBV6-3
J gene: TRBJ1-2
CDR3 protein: CASSRGWGNYGYTF
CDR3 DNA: TGTGCCAGCAGCCGTGGTTGGGGAAACTATGGCTACACCTTC

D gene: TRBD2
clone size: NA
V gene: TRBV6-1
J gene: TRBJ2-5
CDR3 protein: CASRPPGRGGETQYF
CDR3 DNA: TGTGCCAGCAGACCACCCGGGAGGGGAGGAGAGACCCAGTACTTC

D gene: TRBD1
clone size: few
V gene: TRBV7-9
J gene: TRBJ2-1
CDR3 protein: CASSRQGAFGYNEQFF
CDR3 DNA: TGTGCCAGCTCACGACAGGGGGCATTCGGGTACAATGAGCAGTTCTTC

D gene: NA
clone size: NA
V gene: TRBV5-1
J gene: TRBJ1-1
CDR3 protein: CASSSDGGIMNTEAFF
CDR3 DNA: TGCGCCAGCAGCAGCGACGGTGGTATTATGAACACTGAAGCTTTCTTT

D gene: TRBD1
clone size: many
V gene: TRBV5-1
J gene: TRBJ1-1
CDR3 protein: CASSKQGIVTEAFF
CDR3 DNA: TGCGCCAGCAGCAAACAGGGGATCGTGACTGAAGCTTTCTTT

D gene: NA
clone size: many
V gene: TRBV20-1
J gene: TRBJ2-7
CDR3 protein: CSASPTRYEQYF
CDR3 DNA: TGCAGTGCTAGCCCAACACGCTACGAGCAGTACTTC

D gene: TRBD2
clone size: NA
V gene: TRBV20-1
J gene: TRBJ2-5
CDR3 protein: CSARDWTSGHQETQYF
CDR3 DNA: TGCAGTGCTAGAGATTGGACTAGCGGGCATCAAGAGACCCAGTACTTC

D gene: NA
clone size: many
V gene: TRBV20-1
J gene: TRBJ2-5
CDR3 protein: CSAPPSPAETHYF
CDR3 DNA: TGCAGTGCTCCGCCCAGCCCGGCGGAGACCCACTACTTC

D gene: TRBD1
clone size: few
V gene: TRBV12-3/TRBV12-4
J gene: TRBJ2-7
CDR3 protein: CASSPGTGQGVYEQYF
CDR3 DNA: TGTGCCAGCAGTCCGGGTACCGGACAGGGTGTCTACGAGCAGTACTTC

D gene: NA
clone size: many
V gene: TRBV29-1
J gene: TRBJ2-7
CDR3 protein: CSQNLGPYEQYF
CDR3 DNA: TGCAGCCAGAACTTGGGCCCCTACGAGCAGTACTTC

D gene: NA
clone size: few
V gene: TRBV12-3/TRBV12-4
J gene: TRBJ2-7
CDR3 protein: CASSPSGRAYEQYF
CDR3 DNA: TGTGCCAGCAGTCCTTCGGGGCGCGCCTACGAGCAGTACTTC

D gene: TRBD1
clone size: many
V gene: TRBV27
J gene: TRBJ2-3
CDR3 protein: CASSLSTGGGTDTQYF
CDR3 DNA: TGTGCCAGCAGTTTATCGACAGGGGGAGGAACAGATACGCAGTATTTT

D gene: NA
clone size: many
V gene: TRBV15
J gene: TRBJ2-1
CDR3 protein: CATSRDPRTWGVPNEQFF
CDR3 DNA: TGTGCCACCAGCAGAGACCCCAGGACTTGGGGAGTTCCGAATGAGCAGTTCTTC

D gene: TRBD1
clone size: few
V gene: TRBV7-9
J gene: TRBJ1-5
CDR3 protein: CASSPGQLNQPQHF
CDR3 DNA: TGTGCCAGCAGCCCGGGACAGTTAAATCAGCCCCAGCATTTT

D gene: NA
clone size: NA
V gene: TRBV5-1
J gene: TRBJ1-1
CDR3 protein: CASSNLGVTEAFF
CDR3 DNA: TGCGCCAGCAGTAATCTAGGGGTGACTGAAGCTTTCTTT

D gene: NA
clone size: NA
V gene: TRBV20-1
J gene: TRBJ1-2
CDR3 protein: CSASAGRLIYGYTF
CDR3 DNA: TGCAGTGCTAGCGCCGGACGCCTTATCTATGGCTACACCTTC

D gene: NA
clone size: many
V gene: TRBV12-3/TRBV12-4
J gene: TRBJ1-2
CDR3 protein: CASSFTNYGYTF
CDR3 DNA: TGTGCCAGCAGTTTCACTAACTATGGCTACACCTTC

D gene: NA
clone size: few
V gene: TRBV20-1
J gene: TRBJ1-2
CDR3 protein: CSAPNNYGYTF
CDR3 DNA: TGCAGTGCCCCAAATAACTATGGCTACACCTTC

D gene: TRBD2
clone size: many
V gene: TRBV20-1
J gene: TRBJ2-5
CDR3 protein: CSARNSAGGGETQYF
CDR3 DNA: TGCAGTGCTAGAAACTCCGCGGGGGGTGGAGAGACCCAGTACTTC

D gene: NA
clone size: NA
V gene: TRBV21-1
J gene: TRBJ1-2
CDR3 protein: CASTKRQDLATYNYGYTF
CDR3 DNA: TGTGCCAGCACCAAAAGGCAGGATTTGGCTACGTACAACTATGGCTACACCTTC

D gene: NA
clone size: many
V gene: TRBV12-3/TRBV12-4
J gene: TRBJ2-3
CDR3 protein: CASSSIRTDTQYF
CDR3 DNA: TGTGCCAGCAGTTCCATACGGACAGATACGCAGTATTTT

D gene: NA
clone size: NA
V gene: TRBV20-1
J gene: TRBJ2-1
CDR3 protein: CSSLMGAVEFF
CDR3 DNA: TGCTCTTCCCTAATGGGAGCGGTTGAGTTCTTC

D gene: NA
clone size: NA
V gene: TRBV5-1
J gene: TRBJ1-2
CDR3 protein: CASSLGAVGGYTF
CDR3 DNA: TGCGCCAGCAGCTTGGGGGCAGTCGGTGGCTACACCTTC

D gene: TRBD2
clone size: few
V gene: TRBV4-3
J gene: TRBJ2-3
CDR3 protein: CASSPWSSGRALASDTQYF
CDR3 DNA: TGCGCCAGCAGTCCCTGGTCTAGCGGGAGGGCCTTGGCCTCAGATACGCAGTATTTT

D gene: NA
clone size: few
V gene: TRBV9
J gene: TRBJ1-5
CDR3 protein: CASSVAGVNQPQHF
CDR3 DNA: TGTGCCAGCAGCGTAGCAGGGGTCAATCAGCCCCAGCATTTT

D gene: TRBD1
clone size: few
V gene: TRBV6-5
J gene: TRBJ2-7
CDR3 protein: CASRRRDRGLGEQYF
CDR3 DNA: TGTGCCAGCAGGCGACGGGACAGGGGGCTGGGAGAGCAGTACTTC

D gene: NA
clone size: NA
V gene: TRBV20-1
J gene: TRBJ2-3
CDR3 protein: CSTLVRRTDTQYF
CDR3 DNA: TGCAGTACCCTGGTTCGCCGCACAGATACGCAGTATTTT

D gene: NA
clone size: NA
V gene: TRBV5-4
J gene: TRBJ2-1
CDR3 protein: CASSLGVVIPNNEQFF
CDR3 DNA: TGTGCCAGCAGCTTGGGGGTAGTAATCCCAAACAATGAGCAGTTCTTC

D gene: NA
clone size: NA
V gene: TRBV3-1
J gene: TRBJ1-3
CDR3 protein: CASSRTGTYSGNTIYF
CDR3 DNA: TGTGCCAGCAGCCGAACCGGGACCTACTCTGGAAACACCATATATTTT

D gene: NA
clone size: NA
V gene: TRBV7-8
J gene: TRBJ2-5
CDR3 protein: CASKTPGVQETQYF
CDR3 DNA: TGTGCCAGCAAAACGCCGGGGGTCCAAGAGACCCAGTACTTC

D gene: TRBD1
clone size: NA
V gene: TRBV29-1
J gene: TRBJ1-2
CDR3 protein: CSVATGQKYGYTF
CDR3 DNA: TGCAGCGTTGCAACGGGACAGAAGTATGGCTACACCTTC

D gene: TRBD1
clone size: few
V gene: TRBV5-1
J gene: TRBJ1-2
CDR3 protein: CASSLIGQGNYGYTF
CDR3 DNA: TGCGCCAGCAGCTTGATTGGACAGGGAAACTATGGCTACACCTTC

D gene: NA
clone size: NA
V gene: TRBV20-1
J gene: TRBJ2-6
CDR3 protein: CSATDPSGANVLTF
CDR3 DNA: TGCAGTGCTACGGACCCCTCTGGGGCCAACGTCCTGACTTTC

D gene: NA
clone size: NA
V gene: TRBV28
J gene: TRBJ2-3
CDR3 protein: CASHMGGTDTQYF
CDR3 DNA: TGTGCCAGCCACATGGGTGGCACAGATACGCAGTATTTT

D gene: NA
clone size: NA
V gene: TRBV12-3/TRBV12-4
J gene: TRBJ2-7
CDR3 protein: CASRLGDEQYF
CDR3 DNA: TGTGCCAGCAGGCTCGGGGACGAGCAGTACTTC

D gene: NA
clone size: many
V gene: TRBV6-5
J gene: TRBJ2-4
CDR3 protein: CASSYTHTGTQNIQYF
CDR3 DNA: TGTGCCAGCAGTTACACCCATACCGGGACTCAGAACATTCAGTACTTC

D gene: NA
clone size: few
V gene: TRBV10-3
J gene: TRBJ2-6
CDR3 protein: CAIRPEDSGANVLTF
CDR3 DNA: TGTGCCATCAGACCTGAGGACTCTGGGGCCAACGTCCTGACTTTC

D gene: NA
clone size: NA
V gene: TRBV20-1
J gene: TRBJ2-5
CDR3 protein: CSATFGRPETQYF
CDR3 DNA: TGCAGTGCTACTTTTGGACGGCCAGAGACCCAGTACTTC